This TCR beta chain was retrieved from a study of cytomegalovirus exposure and HLA in healthy donors. For the study at large: There were 90 million to 130 million unique TCR beta sequences, drawn from about 190 million T cells, in an earlier analysis. Study results and limitations: Sequencing had likely introduced a cluster of highly shared sequence variants as an artifact. It was reported in a later analysis that an Asian-associated ancestry cluster showed fewer N-insertions than the approximately 670-donor mean.

On this clone: What it recognizes is unknown.

There are 13 residues in the CDR3. Between the trimmed V and J ends, which lost 1 base and 6 bases, there was a span of 10 bases. CDR1 and CDR2 (germline): MNHEY, SMNVEV (reference sequence). Vbeta (60) and Jbeta (13) primers were used in the PCR. Clones were sequenced by immunoSEQ multiplex PCR, and TCRdb holds only the in-frame ones, with some missing. The sample lists about 140,000 clones, about three quarters seen once, with 1.5% to 2% in the top ten. The sample was PBMCs. The clonotype originates from a female donor in good health and CMV-seronegative. The chain employs TRBV27 and TRBJ2-7; D not resolved. CDR3 loop: CASSLWSSSEQYF. The CDR3 DNA sequence: TGTGCCAGCAGTTTATGGTCTAGTAGCGAGCAGTACTTC.